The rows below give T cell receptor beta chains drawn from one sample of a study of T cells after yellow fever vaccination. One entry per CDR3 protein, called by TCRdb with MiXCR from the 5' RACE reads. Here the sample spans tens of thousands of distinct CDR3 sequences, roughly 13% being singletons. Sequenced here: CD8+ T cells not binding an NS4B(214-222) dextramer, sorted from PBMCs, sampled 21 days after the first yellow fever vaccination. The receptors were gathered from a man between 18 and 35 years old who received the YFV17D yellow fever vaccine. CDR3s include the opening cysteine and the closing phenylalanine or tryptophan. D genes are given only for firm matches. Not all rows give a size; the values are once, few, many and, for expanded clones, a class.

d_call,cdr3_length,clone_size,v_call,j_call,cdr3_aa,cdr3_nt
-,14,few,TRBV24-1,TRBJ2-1,CATSASSSYNEQFF,TGTGCCACCAGCGCTTCTAGCTCCTACAATGAGCAGTTCTTC
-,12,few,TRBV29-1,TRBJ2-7,CSVVGASYEQYF,TGCAGCGTTGTTGGGGCCTCCTACGAGCAGTACTTC
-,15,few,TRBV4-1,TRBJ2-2,CASSQDLPGPGELFF,TGCGCCAGCAGCCAAGATCTTCCCGGCCCCGGGGAGCTGTTTTTT
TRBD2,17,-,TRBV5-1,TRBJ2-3,CASSPGTSGLNTDTQYF,TGCGCCAGCAGCCCCGGGACTAGCGGATTGAACACAGATACGCAGTATTTT
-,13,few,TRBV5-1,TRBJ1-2,CASTPGVTYGYTF,TGCGCCAGCACCCCCGGGGTGACCTATGGCTACACCTTC
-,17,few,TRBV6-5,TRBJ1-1,CASSYSFSGGTMTEAFF,TGTGCCAGCAGTTACTCGTTTAGTGGTGGGACAATGACTGAAGCTTTCTTT
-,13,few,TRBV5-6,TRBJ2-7,CASSLGLGYEQYF,TGTGCCAGCAGCTTGGGTCTTGGATACGAGCAGTACTTC
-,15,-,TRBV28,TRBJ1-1,CASSFQGVMNTEAFF,TGTGCCAGCAGTTTTCAGGGAGTGATGAACACTGAAGCTTTCTTT
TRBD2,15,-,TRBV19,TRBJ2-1,CASSMTSGGAGEQFF,TGTGCCAGTAGTATGACTAGCGGGGGGGCCGGTGAGCAGTTCTTC
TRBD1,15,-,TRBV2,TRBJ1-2,CASSLSRTGGDGYTF,TGTGCCAGCAGTCTAAGCCGGACAGGGGGCGATGGCTACACCTTC
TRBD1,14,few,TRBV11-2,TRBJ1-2,CASSLAPGGYGYTF,TGTGCCAGCAGCTTAGCCCCAGGGGGCTATGGCTACACCTTC
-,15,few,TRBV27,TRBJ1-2,CASSPITPSSDGYTF,TGTGCCAGCAGTCCGATAACGCCCAGTTCCGATGGCTACACCTTC
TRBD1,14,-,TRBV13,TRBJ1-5,CASSKDRGSQPQHF,TGTGCCAGCAGCAAAGACAGGGGAAGCCAGCCCCAGCATTTT
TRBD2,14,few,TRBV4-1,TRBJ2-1,CASSHGSGVNEQFF,TGCGCCAGCAGCCACGGTAGCGGGGTGAATGAGCAGTTCTTC
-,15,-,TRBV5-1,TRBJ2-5,CASSPLHPNMETQYF,TGCGCCAGCAGCCCTTTGCACCCCAACATGGAGACCCAGTACTTC
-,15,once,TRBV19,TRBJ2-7,CASSPSGLLSYEQYF,TGTGCCAGTAGCCCTTCGGGCCTCCTTTCCTACGAGCAGTACTTC
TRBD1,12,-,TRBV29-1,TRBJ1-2,CSVEEDRYGYTF,TGCAGCGTTGAAGAGGACAGGTATGGCTACACCTTC
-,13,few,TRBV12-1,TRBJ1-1,CASSLFKDTEAFF,TGTGCCAGCAGCTTATTCAAGGACACTGAAGCTTTCTTT
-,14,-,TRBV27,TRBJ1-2,CASSPSEGNYGYTF,TGTGCCAGCAGTCCCTCAGAGGGAAACTATGGCTACACCTTC
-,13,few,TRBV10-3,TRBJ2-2,CATGDRRTGELFF,TGTGCCACCGGAGACAGGCGCACCGGGGAGCTGTTTTTT
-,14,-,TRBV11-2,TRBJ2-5,CASSLGGPEGTQYF,TGTGCCAGCAGCTTAGGGGGGCCGGAAGGGACCCAGTACTTC
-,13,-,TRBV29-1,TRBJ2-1,CSVDGGAYNEQFF,TGCAGCGTGGATGGGGGAGCCTACAATGAGCAGTTCTTC
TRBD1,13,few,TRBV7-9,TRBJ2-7,CASSPGGLAEQYF,TGTGCCAGCAGTCCAGGGGGTTTGGCCGAGCAGTACTTC
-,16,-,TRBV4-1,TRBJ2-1,CASSQATGSSYNEQFF,TGCGCCAGCAGCCAAGCCACAGGGAGCTCCTACAATGAGCAGTTCTTC
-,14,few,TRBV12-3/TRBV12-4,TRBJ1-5,CASSLTGSHQPQHF,TGTGCCAGCAGTTTAACCGGCAGCCATCAGCCCCAGCATTTT
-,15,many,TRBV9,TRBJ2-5,CASSVDGASGETQYF,TGTGCCAGCAGCGTAGACGGAGCTTCAGGGGAGACCCAGTACTTC
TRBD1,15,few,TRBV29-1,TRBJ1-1,CSARLDRAMNTEAFF,TGCAGCGCCCGATTGGACAGGGCAATGAACACTGAAGCTTTCTTT
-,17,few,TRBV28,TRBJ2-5,CASSFIRGTRGEETQYF,TGTGCCAGCAGTTTTATCAGGGGCACCCGGGGAGAAGAGACCCAGTACTTC
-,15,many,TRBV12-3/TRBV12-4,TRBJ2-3,CASKLGGGMRDTQYF,TGTGCCAGCAAACTAGGGGGGGGCATGAGAGATACGCAGTATTTT
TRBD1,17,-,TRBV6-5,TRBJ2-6,CASSSMGQGSGANVLTF,TGTGCCAGCAGTTCTATGGGACAGGGCTCTGGGGCCAACGTCCTGACTTTC
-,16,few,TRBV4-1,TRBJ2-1,CASSQVGTGLYNEQFF,TGCGCCAGCAGCCAAGTCGGAACAGGCCTCTACAATGAGCAGTTCTTC
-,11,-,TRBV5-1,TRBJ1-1,CASSFGTEAFF,TGCGCCAGCAGCTTCGGTACTGAAGCTTTCTTT
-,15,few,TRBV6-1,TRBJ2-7,CASSEGQGLGYEQYF,TGTGCCAGCAGTGAAGGTCAGGGTCTCGGGTACGAGCAGTACTTC
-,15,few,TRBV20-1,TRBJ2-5,CSARGSGVLQETQYF,TGCAGTGCTCGGGGTTCAGGGGTCCTGCAAGAGACCCAGTACTTC
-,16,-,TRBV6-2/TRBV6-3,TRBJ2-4,CASSYRIGIAKNIQYF,TGTGCCAGCAGTTACCGCATAGGGATAGCCAAAAACATTCAGTACTTC
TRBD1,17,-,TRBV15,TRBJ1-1,CATSRERRDRPNTEAFF,TGTGCCACCAGCAGAGAACGACGGGACAGACCGAACACTGAAGCTTTCTTT
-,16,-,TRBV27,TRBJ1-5,CASTSLQGINNQPQHF,TGTGCCAGCACTTCCCTCCAGGGGATCAACAATCAGCCCCAGCATTTT
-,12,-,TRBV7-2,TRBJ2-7,CASSSQGVEQYF,TGTGCCAGCAGCTCACAGGGAGTTGAGCAGTACTTC
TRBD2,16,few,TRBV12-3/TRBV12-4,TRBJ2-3,CASYSRLAGGTDTQYF,TGTGCCAGCTACTCCCGACTAGCGGGGGGCACAGATACGCAGTATTTT
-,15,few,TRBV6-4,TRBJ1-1,CASSESGNLNTEAFF,TGTGCCAGCAGTGAGTCGGGGAATCTGAACACTGAAGCTTTCTTT
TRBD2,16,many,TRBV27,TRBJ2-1,CASSYSRGDVANEQFF,TGTGCCAGCAGTTACTCGCGGGGGGACGTTGCCAATGAGCAGTTCTTC
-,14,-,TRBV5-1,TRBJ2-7,CASHPRRGSYEQYF,TGCGCCAGCCACCCCAGGCGAGGGTCCTACGAGCAGTACTTC
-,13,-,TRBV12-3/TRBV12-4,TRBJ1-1,CASSSRENTEAFF,TGTGCCAGCAGCTCCAGGGAGAACACTGAAGCTTTCTTT
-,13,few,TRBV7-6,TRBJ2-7,CASSLAGSDEQYF,TGTGCCAGCAGCTTAGCCGGGTCGGACGAGCAGTACTTC